This passage covers 21 T cell receptor beta chains from one sample sequenced in a study of blood T cell repertoires in COVID-19. The data were produced by immunoSEQ multiplex PCR, yet TCRdb's version contains in-frame clones alone and is incomplete. The sample has 150,000 to 200,000 clones; about 90% are singletons. Specimen: peripheral blood. Receptors originate from a man aged 40-50 years with active or convalescent COVID-19.

The rearrangement links TRBV3-1 (or the pseudogene TRBV3-2) to TRBJ1-1; the match to TRBD1 covers 7 bases. The CDR3 consists of 15 residues. From germline, CDR1 is LGHDT and CDR2 YNNKEL (reference sequence). V lost 1 base, J lost 4 bases, and 6 bases stayed unmatched. The CDR3 loop is CASSQGEGAGTEAFF. For the CDR3, the DNA is TGTGCCAGCAGCCAAGGAGAGGGGGCTGGCACTGAAGCTTTCTTT.

This clone was observed a few times. The chain couples TRBV19 to TRBJ2-5; 11 nucleotides align to TRBD2. This CDR3 has 17 amino acids. V dropped 4 bases and J dropped 2; count of bases not matched to a gene: 9. Germline V CDR1 and CDR2: LNHDA, SQIVND (reference sequence). This chain's CDR3 is CASSKLAGAPSQETQYF. The CDR3 DNA follows: TGTGCCAGTAGTAAACTAGCGGGGGCCCCCTCTCAAGAGACCCAGTACTTC. The full variable domain, with the rest looked up from reference TRBV19 and TRBJ2-5, is DGGITQSPKYLFRKEGQNVTLSCEQNLNHDAMYWYRQDPGQGLRLIYYSQIVNDFQKGDIAEGYSVSREKKESFPLTVTSAQKNPTAFYLCASSKLAGAPSQETQYFGPGTRLLVL.

This clone appeared a single time. CDR3 sequence (DNA): TGTGCCAGCTCACCCCTGACAGGTTCCCAAGCTGAAGCTTTCTTT. Translated, it gives CASSPLTGSQAEAFF. The rearrangement joins TRBV18 to TRBJ1-1; D may be TRBD1 (6 bases). The CDR3 length is 15 residues. In germline, CDR1 is KGHSH, CDR2 LQKENI. V was shortened by 3 bases and J by 6 bases, with 17 bases between the two germline ends. Variable domain in full (rest from reference TRBV18 and TRBJ1-1): NAGVMQNPRHLVRRRGQEARLRCSPMKGHSHVYWYRQLPEEGLKFMVYLQKENIIDESGMPKERFSAEFPKEGPSILRIQQVVRGDSAAYFCASSPLTGSQAEAFFGQGTRLTVV.

The J gene is TRBJ2-1, the V gene TRBV5-1; D possibly corresponds to TRBD1 (6 bases). The CDR3 sequence is 15 residues long. V lost 4 bases, J lost 3 bases, and 14 bases lay in between. Germline V gene data show CDR1 as SGHRS and CDR2 as YFSETQ. CDR3 sequence reads: CASSPQDSFYNEQFF. CDR3 DNA sequence: TGCGCCAGCAGCCCCCAGGACAGTTTCTACAATGAGCAGTTCTTC.

This clone was picked up a small number of times. The chain recombines TRBV30 with TRBJ1-1, with TRBD1 matching 8 bases. V gave up 4 bases and J gave up 6 bases; unmatched junction bases: 4. The CDR3 is made up of 12 amino acids. Germline assignment: CDR1 GTSNPN and CDR2 SVGIG (reference sequence). CDR3 protein: CAWTQQGAEAFF. CDR3 nucleotides: TGTGCCTGGACCCAACAGGGGGCTGAAGCTTTCTTT.

In this sample, this clone turned up a few times. The sample holds other DNA sequences that translate to the same CDR3. The chain carries TRBV24-1 and TRBJ2-7; possible D gene TRBD2, 6 bases. The CDR3 totals 15 residues. The germline V gene has CDR1 KGHDR and CDR2 SFDVKD. The V gene lost 2 bases and the J gene lost 2 bases, with 12 bases spanning the gap. Written as DNA, the CDR3 is TGTGCCACCAGTGATTCCACCGGGGGAGCCTACGAGCAGTACTTC. Residues: CATSDSTGGAYEQYF.

The sample holds one count of this clone. This chain links TRBV7-8 with TRBJ1-3, with a weak D call TRBD1 (5 bases). The V end lost 1 base, the J end lost 0 bases, and 10 bases lay between the germline ends. The germline V gene has CDR1 SGHVS and CDR2 FQNEAQ. CDR3 size: 16 residues. CDR3 region: CASSLVRGPSGNTIYF. The CDR3 DNA reads TGTGCCAGCAGCTTAGTGCGGGGCCCCTCTGGAAACACCATATATTTT.

The chain is built from TRBV6-6 and TRBJ1-3, with TRBD1 as a possible D gene (5 bases). V was pared by 0 bases and J by 8 bases, with 14 bases between. CDR1 and CDR2 (germline): MNHNY, SVGAGI (reference sequence). The CDR3 extends over 15 amino acids. The CDR3, as DNA: TGTGCCAGCAGTTACTCAATCAGGGTAATGCACACCATATATTTT. Protein: CASSYSIRVMHTIYF.

J is TRBJ1-1 and V is TRBV4-1; a possible D gene is TRBD1 (6 bases). There are 12 residues in the CDR3. V gave up 3 bases and J gave up 8 bases, with 10 bases separating them. Germline V gene data show CDR1 as MGHRA and CDR2 as YSYEKL. DNA for the CDR3: TGCGCCAGCAGCCATCCCGACAGGGAAGCTTTCTTT. Translated: CASSHPDREAFF.

J is TRBJ1-2 and V is TRBV27, with D uncertain. Deletions cut 4 bases from V and 4 bases from J, with 16 bases between. This CDR3 has 15 amino acids. Germline V lookup: CDR1 MNHEY, CDR2 SMNVEV (reference sequence). CDR3 in DNA: TGTGCCAGCAGTTCGGTTTCGACACAGTTCTATGGCTACACCTTC. Its translation is CASSSVSTQFYGYTF.

This clone was detected once. This chain connects TRBV10-1 to TRBJ2-3; weak D call: TRBD2 (6 bases). The V end lost 3 bases, the J end lost 6 bases, and 16 bases lay between the germline ends. This CDR3 contains 15 residues. Germline CDR1 reads WNHNN; CDR2 reads SYGVQD (reference sequence). CDR3 sequence (DNA): TGCGCCAGCAGTGACTTACTAGCCGGAAGGGATACGCAGTATTTT. Residues: CASSDLLAGRDTQYF.

V and J are TRBV15 and TRBJ1-1; D unclear. Germline V gene data show CDR1 as LNHNV and CDR2 as YYDKDF (reference sequence). The ends were cut back, 0 bases at V and 7 bases at J, with 6 bases in the middle. The CDR3 length is 12 residues. The CDR3 nucleotides are TGTGCCACCAGCAGAGATAGATATGAAGCTTTCTTT. Amino acid sequence: CATSRDRYEAFF.

The chain has TRBV5-4 and TRBJ2-3; TRBD2 matches at 12 bases. V trimming: 6 bases; J trimming: 2 bases; junction bases outside the gene matches: 7. This CDR3 is 16 amino acids long. Germline-derived CDR1 and CDR2 are SGHNT and YYREEE (reference sequence). The CDR3 loop reads CASTILAGGSTDTQYF. CDR3 nucleotides: TGTGCCAGCACCATACTAGCGGGGGGATCCACAGATACGCAGTATTTT.

The gene calls are TRBV5-1 and TRBJ2-3; D may be TRBD2 (5 bases). Germline assignment: CDR1 SGHRS and CDR2 YFSETQ. V lost 0 bases, J lost 3 bases, and 11 bases lay in between. The CDR3 sequence is 15 residues long. In DNA, the CDR3 is TGCGCCAGCAGCTTGGGCCGAGCGGAAACAGATACGCAGTATTTT. Encoded protein: CASSLGRAETDTQYF.

The chain links TRBV2 to TRBJ2-7, with 7 bases fitting TRBD1. The CDR3 loop spans 11 amino acids. Trimming took 2 bases from V and 12 from J; bases not matched to a gene: 4. Germline values: CDR1 SNHLY, CDR2 FYNNEI. The CDR3 nucleotides are TGTGCCAGCAGTGAACACAGGACAGGGTACTTC. Translated, it gives CASSEHRTGYF.

The count of this clone is one. The J gene is TRBJ1-5, the V gene TRBV27; D gene ambiguous. The germline V gene has CDR1 MNHEY and CDR2 SMNVEV (reference sequence). The CDR3 consists of 16 residues. The DNA for the CDR3 is TGTGCTCCCAGATTTGCGGCCGGATATAGCAATCAGCCCCAGCATTTT. It encodes CAPRFAAGYSNQPQHF.

The CDR3 DNA sequence: TGTGCCAGCAGCTCTACAACAGGGTGGGATTCACCCCTCCACTTT. Translated, it gives CASSSTTGWDSPLHF. This chain connects TRBV5-4 to TRBJ1-6; perhaps TRBD1 as D (6 bases). The length of the CDR3 is 15 residues. Trimming left V 3 bases short and J 8 bases short, with 15 bases between. Germline V gene data show CDR1 as SGHNT and CDR2 as YYREEE (reference sequence).

The chain uses TRBV19 and TRBJ1-1; possibly TRBD1 for D (5 bases). The CDR3 sequence is 13 residues long. Trimming took 10 bases from V and 1 from J, leaving 13 bases between them. Germline lookup yields CDR1 LNHDA and CDR2 SQIVND (reference sequence). The DNA for the CDR3 is TGTGCCAACCCCCGGGGGAGGAACACTGAAGCTTTCTTT. This encodes CANPRGRNTEAFF.

This clone was observed a single time. This chain joins TRBV6-2 or TRBV6-3 and TRBJ1-2; D not certain. Per the germline V gene, CDR1 is MNHEY and CDR2 is SVGEGT. Trimming shortened V by 6 bases and J by 4 bases, and 12 bases separated the two germline ends. This CDR3 is built from 13 residues. The CDR3 protein is CASSSGISYGYTF. The CDR3 coding sequence is TGTGCCAGCAGCTCCGGGATTTCCTATGGCTACACCTTC.

The gene calls are TRBV7-9 and TRBJ1-1; 8 bases fit TRBD1. In germline, CDR1 is SEHNR, CDR2 FQNEAQ (reference sequence). V was pared by 4 bases and J by 0 bases, with 13 bases of the junction left unmatched. The CDR3 loop spans 18 amino acids. Here the CDR3 reads CASSSPLTGDPLNTEAFF. As DNA, the CDR3 is TGTGCCAGCAGCTCCCCCTTGACAGGGGACCCATTGAACACTGAAGCTTTCTTT.

This rearrangement joins TRBV9 to TRBJ2-1; D is ambiguous. Germline values: CDR1 SGDLS, CDR2 YYNGEE. The CDR3 extends over 14 amino acids. The V end was cut by 4 bases, the J end by 4 bases, with 12 bases between. This chain's CDR3 is CASSIGGGYNEQFF. The CDR3 coding sequence is TGTGCCAGCAGCATCGGCGGCGGATACAATGAGCAGTTCTTC.